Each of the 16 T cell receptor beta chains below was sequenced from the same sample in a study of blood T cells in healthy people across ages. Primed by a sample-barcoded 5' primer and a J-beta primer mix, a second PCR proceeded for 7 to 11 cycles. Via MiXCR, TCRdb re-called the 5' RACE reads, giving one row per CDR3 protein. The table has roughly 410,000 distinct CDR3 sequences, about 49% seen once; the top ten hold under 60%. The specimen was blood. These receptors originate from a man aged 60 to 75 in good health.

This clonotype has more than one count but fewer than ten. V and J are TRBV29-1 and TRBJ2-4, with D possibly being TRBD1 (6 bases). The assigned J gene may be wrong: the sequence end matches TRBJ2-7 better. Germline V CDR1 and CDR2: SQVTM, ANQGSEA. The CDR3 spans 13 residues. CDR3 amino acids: CSVGARGPYEQYF. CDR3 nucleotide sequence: TGCAGCGTTGGCGCCAGGGGACCCTACGAGCAGTACTTC.

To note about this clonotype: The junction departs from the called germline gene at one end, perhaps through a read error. The DNA for the CDR3 is TGTGCCAGCAACTTAGGTTTTTCGGGACTAGCGGGAGGGTCTACGCAGTATTTT. Protein sequence: CASNLGFSGLAGGSTQYF. The chain has TRBV7-2 and TRBJ2-3, with 16 bases fitting TRBD2. CDR3 length equals 18 residues. Per germline, CDR1 SGHTA and CDR2 FQGNSA. Based on the CDR3 plus reference TRBV7-2 and TRBJ2-3, the full variable domain is GAGVSQSPSNKVTEKGKDVELRCDPISGHTALYWYRQSLGQGLEFLIYFQGNSAPDKSGLPSDRFSAERTGGSVSTLTIQRTQQEDSAVYLCASNLGFSGLAGGSTQYFGPGTRLTVL.

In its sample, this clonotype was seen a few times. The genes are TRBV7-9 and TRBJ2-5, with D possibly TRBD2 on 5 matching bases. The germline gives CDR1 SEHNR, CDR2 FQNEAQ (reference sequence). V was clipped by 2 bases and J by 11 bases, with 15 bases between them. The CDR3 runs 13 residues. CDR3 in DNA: TGTGCCAGCAGCTTAATTCAGGTGGGAGAGCAGTACTTC. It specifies CASSLIQVGEQYF.

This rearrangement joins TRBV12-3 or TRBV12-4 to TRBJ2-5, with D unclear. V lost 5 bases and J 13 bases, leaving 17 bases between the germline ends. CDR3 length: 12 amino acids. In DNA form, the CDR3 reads TGTGCCAGCAGTCCCGGATTTAATAGTCGGTACTTC. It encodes CASSPGFNSRYF.

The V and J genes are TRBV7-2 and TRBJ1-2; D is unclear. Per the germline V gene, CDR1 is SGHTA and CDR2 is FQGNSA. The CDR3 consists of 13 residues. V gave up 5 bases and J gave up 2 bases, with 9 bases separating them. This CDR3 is CASSPHVNYGYTF. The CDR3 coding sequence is TGTGCCAGCAGCCCCCACGTGAACTATGGCTACACCTTC.

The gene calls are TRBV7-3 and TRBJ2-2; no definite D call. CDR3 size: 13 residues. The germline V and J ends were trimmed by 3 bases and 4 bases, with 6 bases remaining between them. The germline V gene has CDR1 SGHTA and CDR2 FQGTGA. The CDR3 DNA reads TGTGCCAGCAGCTTCGGCGGCACCGGGGAGCTGTTTTTT. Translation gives CASSFGGTGELFF.

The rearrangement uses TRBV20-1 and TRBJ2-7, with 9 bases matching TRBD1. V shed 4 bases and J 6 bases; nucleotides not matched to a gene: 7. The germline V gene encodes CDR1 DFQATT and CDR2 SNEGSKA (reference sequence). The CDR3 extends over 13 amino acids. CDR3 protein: CSATRDRAGEQYF. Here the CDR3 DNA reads TGCAGTGCTACCCGGGACAGGGCTGGCGAGCAGTACTTC.

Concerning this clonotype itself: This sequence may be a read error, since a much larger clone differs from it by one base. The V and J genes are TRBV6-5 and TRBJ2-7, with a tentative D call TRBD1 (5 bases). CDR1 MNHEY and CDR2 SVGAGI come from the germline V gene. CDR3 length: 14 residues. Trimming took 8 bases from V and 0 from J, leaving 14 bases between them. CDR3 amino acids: CASRMRQNSYEQYF. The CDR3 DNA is TGTGCCAGCCGAATGCGACAGAACTCCTACGAGCAGTACTTC.

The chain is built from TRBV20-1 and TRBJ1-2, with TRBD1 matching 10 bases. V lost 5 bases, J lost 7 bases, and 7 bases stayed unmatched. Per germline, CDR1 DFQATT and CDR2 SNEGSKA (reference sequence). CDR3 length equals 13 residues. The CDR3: CSAESTGGRGYTF. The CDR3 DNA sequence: TGCAGTGCTGAGTCGACAGGGGGCCGTGGCTACACCTTC.

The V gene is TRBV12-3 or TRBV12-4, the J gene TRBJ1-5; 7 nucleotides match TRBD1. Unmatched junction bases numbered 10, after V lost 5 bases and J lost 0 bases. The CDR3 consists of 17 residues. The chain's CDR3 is CASSPDRVRDSNQPQHF. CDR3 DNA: TGTGCCAGCAGTCCCGACAGGGTCCGGGATAGCAATCAGCCCCAGCATTTT.

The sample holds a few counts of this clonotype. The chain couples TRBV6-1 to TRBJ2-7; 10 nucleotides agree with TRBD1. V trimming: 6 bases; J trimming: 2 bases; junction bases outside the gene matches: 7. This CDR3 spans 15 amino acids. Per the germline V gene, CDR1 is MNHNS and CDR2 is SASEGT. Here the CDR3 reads CASSASGTGAYEQYF. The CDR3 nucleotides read TGTGCCAGCAGCGCCTCCGGGACAGGGGCCTACGAGCAGTACTTC.

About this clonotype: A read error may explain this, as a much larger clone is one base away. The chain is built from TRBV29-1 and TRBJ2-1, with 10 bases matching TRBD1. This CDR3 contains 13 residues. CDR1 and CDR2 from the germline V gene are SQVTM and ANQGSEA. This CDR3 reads CSIDRGRFGERFF. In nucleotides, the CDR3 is TGCAGCATCGACAGGGGGCGGTTTGGTGAGCGGTTCTTC.

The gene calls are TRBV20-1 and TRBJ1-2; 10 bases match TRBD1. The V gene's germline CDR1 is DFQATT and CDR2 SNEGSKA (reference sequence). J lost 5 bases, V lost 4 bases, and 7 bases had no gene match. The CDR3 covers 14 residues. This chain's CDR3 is CSAIDRTGGYGYTF. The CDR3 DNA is TGCAGTGCTATCGACCGGACAGGGGGATATGGCTACACCTTC.

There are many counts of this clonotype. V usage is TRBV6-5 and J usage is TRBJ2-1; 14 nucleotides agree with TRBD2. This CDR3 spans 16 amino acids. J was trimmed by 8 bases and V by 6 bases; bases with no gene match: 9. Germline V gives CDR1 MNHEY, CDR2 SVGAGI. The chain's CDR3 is CASSSWTSGGRDEQFF. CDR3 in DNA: TGTGCCAGCAGCTCCTGGACTAGCGGGGGGAGGGATGAGCAGTTCTTC.

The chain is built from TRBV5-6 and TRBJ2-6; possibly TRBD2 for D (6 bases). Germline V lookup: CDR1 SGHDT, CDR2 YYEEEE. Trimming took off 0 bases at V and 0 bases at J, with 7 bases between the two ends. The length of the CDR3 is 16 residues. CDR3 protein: CASSLGRGSGANVLTF. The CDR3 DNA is TGTGCCAGCAGCTTGGGGAGGGGCTCTGGGGCCAACGTCCTGACTTTC. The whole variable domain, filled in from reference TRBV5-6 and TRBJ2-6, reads DAGVTQSPTHLIKTRGQQVTLRCSPKSGHDTVSWYQQALGQGPQFIFQYYEEEERQRGNFPDRFSGHQFPNYSSELNVNALLLGDSALYLCASSLGRGSGANVLTFGAGSRLTVL.

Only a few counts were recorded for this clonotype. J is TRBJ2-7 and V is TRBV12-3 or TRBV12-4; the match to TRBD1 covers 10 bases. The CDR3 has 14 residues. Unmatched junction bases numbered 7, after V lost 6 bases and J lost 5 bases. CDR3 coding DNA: TGTGCCAGCAGAACCTCCGGGACAGGGGACGAGCAGTACTTC. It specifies CASRTSGTGDEQYF.